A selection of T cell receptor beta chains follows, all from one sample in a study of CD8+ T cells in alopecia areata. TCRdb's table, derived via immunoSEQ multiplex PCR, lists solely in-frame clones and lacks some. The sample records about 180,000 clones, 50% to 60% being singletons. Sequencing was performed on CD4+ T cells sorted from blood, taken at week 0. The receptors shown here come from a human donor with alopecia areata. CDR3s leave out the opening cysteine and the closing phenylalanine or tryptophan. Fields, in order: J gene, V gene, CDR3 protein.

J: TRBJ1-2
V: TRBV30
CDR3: AWSSGHYGYT

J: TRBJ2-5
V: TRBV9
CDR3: ASNPDPTGGRQETQY

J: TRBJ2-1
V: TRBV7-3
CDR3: ASSPSLAGPNEQF

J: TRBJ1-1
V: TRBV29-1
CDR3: SVEADQETEAF

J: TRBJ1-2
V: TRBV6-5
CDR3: ATIRGDGAYGYT

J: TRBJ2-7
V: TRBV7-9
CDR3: ASSFSGTSYEQY

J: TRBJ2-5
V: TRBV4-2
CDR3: ASSQDTAGETQY

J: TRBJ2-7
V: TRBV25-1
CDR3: ASSELTRQGMYEQY

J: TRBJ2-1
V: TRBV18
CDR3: ASSPPRGNEQF

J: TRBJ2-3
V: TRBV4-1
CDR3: ASSRTSGGPGTQY

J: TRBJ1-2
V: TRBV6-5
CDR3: ASSYSNSPYGYT

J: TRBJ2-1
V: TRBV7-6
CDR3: ASSKQPLTYNEQF

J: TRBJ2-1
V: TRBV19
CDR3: ASSIAGVPYNEQF

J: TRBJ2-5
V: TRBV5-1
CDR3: ASNMGQGEETQY

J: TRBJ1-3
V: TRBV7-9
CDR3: ASSLVSGLPGNTIY

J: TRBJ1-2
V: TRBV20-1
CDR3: SASELYGYT

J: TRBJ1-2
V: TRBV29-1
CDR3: SAGAGAYGYT

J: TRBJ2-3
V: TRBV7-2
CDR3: ASSRGVSTDTQY

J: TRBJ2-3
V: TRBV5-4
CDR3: ASSSHRDRRADTQY

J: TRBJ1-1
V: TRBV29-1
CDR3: SVGSGTGKNTEAF

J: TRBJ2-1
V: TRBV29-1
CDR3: SVEDQGRDEQF

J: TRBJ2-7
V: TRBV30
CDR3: AWSSTVTQY

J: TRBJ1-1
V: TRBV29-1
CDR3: SVVPRQAMNTEAF

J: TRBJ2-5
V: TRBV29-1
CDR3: SAGDRGQETQY

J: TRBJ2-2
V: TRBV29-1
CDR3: SAPGGLDTGELF

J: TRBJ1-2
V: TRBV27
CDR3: ASSGGSGYT

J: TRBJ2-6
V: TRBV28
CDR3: ASSSPMAGANVLT

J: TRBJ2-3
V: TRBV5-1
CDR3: ASSLGLATADDTQY

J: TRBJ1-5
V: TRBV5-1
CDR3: ASSWNGGGNQPQH

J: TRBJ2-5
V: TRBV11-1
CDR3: ASSLARETQY

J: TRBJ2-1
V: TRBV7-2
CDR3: ATRTSGHSSYNEQF

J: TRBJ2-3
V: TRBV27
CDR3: ASSLIGTDTQY

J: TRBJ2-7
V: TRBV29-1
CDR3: SASGTDQYEQY

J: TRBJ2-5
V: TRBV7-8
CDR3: ASSLAGRETQY

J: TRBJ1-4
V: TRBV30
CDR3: AWSIRMNEKLF

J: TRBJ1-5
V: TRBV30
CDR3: AWSGGPPEPQH

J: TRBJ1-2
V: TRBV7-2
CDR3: ASSLAKGDGYT

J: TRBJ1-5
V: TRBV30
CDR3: AWSRQGNQPQH

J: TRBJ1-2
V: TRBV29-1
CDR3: SARAGQNYGYT

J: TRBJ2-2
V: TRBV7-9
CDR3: ASSLLTYTGELF